A single sample gave rise to the 25 T cell receptor beta chains below, sequenced in a study of HIV-infected children after antiretroviral therapy interruption. RNA-based 3' RACE libraries used unique molecular identifiers. TCRdb independently ran MiXCR on the 3' RACE reads; one entry per CDR3 protein. The sample lists about 37,000 distinct CDR3 sequences; over 6% were seen once. This sample's treatment: PENTA 11 planned treatment interruption arm or continuous ART arm. The sequencing here drew on CD45RA+ CD4+ T cells from PBMCs, pooled from several time points, taken from a donor given antiretroviral therapy, either interrupted or continuous. Noted subset: naive CD4+ CD45RA+ CD45RO- T cells. The receptors were sampled from a pool of human donors with HIV.

The sample holds many counts of this clonotype. The rearrangement uses TRBV12-3 or TRBV12-4 and TRBJ2-1, with D maybe TRBD2 (5 bases). Trimming shortened V by 3 bases and J by 13 bases, and 16 bases separated the two germline ends. The CDR3 sequence is 13 residues long. CDR3 sequence (DNA): TGTGCCAGCAGTTTGCCGGGGTGGGCACAACAGTTCTTC. Encoded protein: CASSLPGWAQQFF.

This clonotype ranks as medium-sized. The V gene is TRBV7-7, the J gene TRBJ1-1, with D unresolved. CDR1 and CDR2 (germline): SSHAT, FNYEAQ (reference sequence). CDR3 size: 13 residues. Trimming pared 6 bases from V and 1 base from J, leaving 9 bases between. CDR3 nucleotides: TGTGCCAGCAGTCAGACACCGAACACTGAAGCTTTCTTT. Protein: CASSQTPNTEAFF.

This clonotype was found many times. The V and J genes are TRBV10-3 and TRBJ2-7; 7 bases align to TRBD2. CDR3 length: 14 residues. In germline, CDR1 is ENHRY, CDR2 SYGVKD. Trimming removed 9 bases from V and 0 bases from J; junction bases left unmatched: 8. The CDR3 spells CAIQPGGSSYEQYF. In DNA form, the CDR3 reads TGTGCCATTCAACCGGGGGGAAGCTCCTACGAGCAGTACTTC.

This clonotype was recorded many times. V and J are TRBV5-1 and TRBJ1-1; possible D gene TRBD1, 5 bases. Between the trimmed V and J ends, which lost 4 bases and 7 bases, there was a span of 11 bases. CDR3 length: 12 amino acids. The germline V gene has CDR1 SGHRS and CDR2 YFSETQ. DNA for the CDR3: TGCGCCAGCAGCGAGGACGGACATGAAGCTTTCTTT. As protein: CASSEDGHEAFF.

The sample holds many counts of this clonotype. The chain combines TRBV4-1 with TRBJ2-3; weak D call: TRBD1 (6 bases). This CDR3 contains 17 residues. V was trimmed by 2 bases and J by 0 bases, leaving 15 bases between them. Germline V CDR1 and CDR2: MGHRA, YSYEKL. The CDR3 loop reads CASSQLPTGISTDTQYF. The DNA of the CDR3 is TGCGCCAGCAGCCAACTCCCGACAGGCATTAGCACAGATACGCAGTATTTT.

This clonotype has at least ten counts. The chain links TRBV30 to TRBJ1-4, with a possible D match to TRBD1 (5 bases). Per germline, CDR1 GTSNPN and CDR2 SVGIG (reference sequence). CDR3 length: 13 residues. Trimming took 1 base from V and 4 from J, leaving 7 bases between them. The CDR3 sequence: CAWSGQSNEKLFF. In DNA form, the CDR3 reads TGTGCCTGGAGTGGACAGAGTAATGAAAAACTGTTTTTT.

Ten or more counts support this clonotype. The CDR3 is CASSLISPGTQNEKLFF. As DNA, the CDR3 is TGTGCCAGCAGCTTAATAAGTCCGGGGACGCAGAATGAAAAACTGTTTTTT. The chain links TRBV7-3 to TRBJ1-4, with D maybe TRBD1 (5 bases). V was pared by 1 base and J by 5 bases, with 17 bases between. Germline loops: CDR1 SGHTA, CDR2 FQGTGA. The CDR3 covers 17 residues.

This clonotype was picked up many times. The genes are TRBV10-3 and TRBJ2-7; 8 nucleotides align to TRBD2. The CDR3 covers 13 residues. Per germline, CDR1 ENHRY and CDR2 SYGVKD. After removal of 8 bases from V and 7 bases from J, the junction contained 10 bases not matched to a gene. The CDR3 DNA reads as TGTGCCATCCGGGAGGGGTACGCGGGGGAGCAGTACTTC. This gives the protein CAIREGYAGEQYF.

This clonotype came up a few times. The rearrangement joins TRBV28 to TRBJ2-1, with D possibly matching TRBD1 (7 bases). This CDR3 contains 15 residues. V was pared by 4 bases and J by 2 bases, with 12 bases between. CDR1 and CDR2 (germline): MDHEN, SYDVKM. The CDR3 spells CASSSTGEAYNEQFF. CDR3 DNA sequence: TGTGCCAGCAGTTCCACAGGGGAGGCCTACAATGAGCAGTTCTTC.

This rearrangement joins TRBV7-8 to TRBJ2-3; possibly TRBD1 or TRBD2 for D (6 bases each). Deletions cut 1 base from V and 1 base from J, with 12 bases between. The CDR3 length is 16 residues. The germline V gene has CDR1 SGHVS and CDR2 FQNEAQ. The CDR3 nucleotides are TGTGCCAGCAGCTTAGTGGGGGGCGGGGGCACAGATACGCAGTATTTT. It codes for CASSLVGGGGTDTQYF.

The chain combines TRBV28 with TRBJ2-3, with 10 bases aligning to TRBD2. The CDR3 is 19 amino acids. V was pared by 5 bases and J by 2 bases, with 16 bases of the junction left unmatched. CDR1 and CDR2 from the germline V gene are MDHEN and SYDVKM. The chain's CDR3 is CASSATWGTSVRLTDTQYF. CDR3 bases: TGTGCCAGCAGTGCTACGTGGGGGACTAGCGTCAGGCTCACAGATACGCAGTATTTT.

The chain joins TRBV14 to TRBJ2-7, with 8 nucleotides matching TRBD2. Germline values: CDR1 SGHDN, CDR2 FVKESK. The V gene end was trimmed by 4 bases and the J gene end by 1 base; junction bases not matched to a gene: 9. This CDR3 contains 16 residues. This CDR3 reads CASSLTGLGLSYEQYF. In DNA form, the CDR3 reads TGTGCCAGCAGCCTCACGGGACTAGGTCTTTCCTACGAGCAGTACTTC.

In its sample, this clonotype was seen many times. Germline is not matched at one junction end, which may reflect a read error. V and J are TRBV11-1 and TRBJ1-4, with 8 nucleotides matching TRBD1. CDR3 length: 11 residues. Per the germline V gene, CDR1 is SGHAT and CDR2 is FQDESV (reference sequence). CDR3 nucleotides: TGTGCGACAGGGGCCAACGAAAGATTATTTTTC. Its protein is CATGANERLFF.

This clonotype was seen many times. The chain uses TRBV5-6 and TRBJ1-6, with TRBD1 matching over 9 bases. Germline-derived CDR1 and CDR2 are SGHDT and YYEEEE. J was trimmed by 6 bases and V by 3 bases; bases with no gene match: 4. The CDR3 consists of 15 residues. CDR3 amino acids: CASSWTGASNSPLHF. The CDR3 DNA sequence: TGTGCCAGCAGCTGGACAGGGGCATCTAATTCACCCCTCCACTTT.

CDR3 loop: CASSQDPWTGDSPLHF. The DNA for the CDR3 is TGCGCCAGCAGCCAAGATCCCTGGACAGGAGATTCACCCCTCCACTTT. The chain has TRBV4-1 and TRBJ1-6; 7 bases are shared with TRBD1. The ends lost 0 bases at V and 8 bases at J; junction bases unmatched: 7. Germline V CDR1 and CDR2: MGHRA, YSYEKL. The CDR3 runs 16 residues.

This chain links TRBV7-9 with TRBJ2-7; 9 bases match TRBD1. The CDR3 runs 15 residues. V was pared by 2 bases and J by 7 bases, with 9 bases of the junction left unmatched. Germline CDR1 reads SEHNR; CDR2 reads FQNEAQ (reference sequence). CDR3 residues: CASSLSGQGLEEQYF. The CDR3 nucleotides read TGTGCCAGCAGCTTATCCGGACAGGGGTTAGAGGAGCAGTACTTC.

This clonotype was recorded at least ten times. The V and J genes are TRBV12-3 or TRBV12-4 and TRBJ2-7; 11 positions match TRBD1. The CDR3 covers 14 residues. V shed 5 bases, J shed 6 bases, and the junction held 6 bases outside the gene matches. The CDR3: CASSGAGTGGEQYF. CDR3 nucleotide sequence: TGTGCCAGCAGTGGCGCCGGGACAGGGGGCGAGCAGTACTTC.

The chain combines TRBV24-1 with TRBJ2-5, with D uncertain. V shed 5 bases and J shed 1 base, with 16 bases lying between them. This CDR3 spans 16 amino acids. Germline V gene sequence: CDR1 KGHDR, CDR2 SFDVKD. This chain's CDR3 is CATSAGRVQPQETQYF. CDR3 coding DNA: TGTGCCACCAGTGCCGGTCGGGTACAGCCCCAAGAGACCCAGTACTTC.

This clonotype was picked up many times. V is TRBV5-1 and J is TRBJ1-2, with D possibly TRBD1 on 5 matching bases. This CDR3 is 13 amino acids long. Trimming removed 6 bases from V and 4 bases from J, with 13 bases in between. Germline values: CDR1 SGHRS, CDR2 YFSETQ. DNA of the CDR3: TGCGCCAGCACCCGGGACGGATCCTATGGCTACACCTTC. It translates to CASTRDGSYGYTF.

This clonotype was observed at least ten times. The rearrangement links TRBV12-3 or TRBV12-4 to TRBJ1-1, with 8 nucleotides matching TRBD1. V was clipped by 5 bases and J by 1 base; unmatched bases: 6. This CDR3 is built from 15 residues. CDR3 bases: TGTGCCAGCAGTCCCAACGGACAGGGGAACACTGAAGCTTTCTTT. Protein product: CASSPNGQGNTEAFF.

The chain couples TRBV20-1 to TRBJ1-3; D is perhaps TRBD1 (5 bases). Per germline, CDR1 DFQATT and CDR2 SNEGSKA (reference sequence). The CDR3 totals 15 residues. Between the trimmed V and J ends, which lost 0 bases and 3 bases, there was a span of 12 bases. This chain's CDR3 is CSARDLRGNGNTIYF. CDR3 nucleotide sequence: TGCAGTGCTAGAGATCTGCGGGGCAATGGAAACACCATATATTTT.

The V call is TRBV11-2, the J call TRBJ2-3; D unresolved. This CDR3 has 13 residues. From germline, CDR1 is SGHAT and CDR2 FQNNGV. Deletions cut 0 bases from V and 7 bases from J, with 8 bases between. The CDR3 spells CASSLDELYTQYF. The CDR3 DNA reads as TGTGCCAGCAGCTTAGATGAGTTGTATACGCAGTATTTT.

This clonotype occurred many times. The genes are TRBV2 and TRBJ2-1; TRBD1 is a possible D gene (6 bases). V was trimmed by 7 bases and J by 7 bases, leaving 17 bases between them. CDR3 length: 14 residues. Per the germline V gene, CDR1 is SNHLY and CDR2 is FYNNEI. For the CDR3, the DNA is TGTGCCAGCACCAACGGACAGTTTTTTAATGAGCAGTTCTTC. Its protein product is CASTNGQFFNEQFF. Full variable domain (outside the CDR3, taken from reference TRBV2 and TRBJ2-1): EPEVTQTPSHQVTQMGQEVILRCVPISNHLYFYWYRQILGQKVEFLVSFYNNEISEKSEIFDDQFSVERPDGSNFTLKIRSTKLEDSAMYFCASTNGQFFNEQFFGPGTRLTVL.

This clonotype was counted at least ten times. This chain connects TRBV28 to TRBJ2-2; D is perhaps TRBD2 (6 bases). Per the germline V gene, CDR1 is MDHEN and CDR2 is SYDVKM. The length of the CDR3 is 11 residues. V was clipped by 11 bases and J by 6 bases, with 10 bases between them. CDR3 region: CACGTPGELFF. CDR3 in DNA: TGTGCCTGCGGGACCCCCGGGGAGCTGTTTTTT.

The table lists this clonotype with many counts. The chain couples TRBV14 to TRBJ2-2; tentative D call: TRBD1 (5 bases). Germline V gene data show CDR1 as SGHDN and CDR2 as FVKESK. Trimming cost V 3 bases and J 1 base, with 9 bases left between them. This CDR3 has 15 residues. The CDR3 region is CASSQPGLNTGELFF. The CDR3 nucleotides are TGTGCCAGCAGCCAGCCAGGGCTGAACACCGGGGAGCTGTTTTTT.